These T cell receptor beta chains were read from a single sample in a study of cytomegalovirus exposure and HLA in healthy donors. Clones were read by immunoSEQ multiplex PCR, and TCRdb kept only the in-frame ones, dropping some. Of about 18,000 clones listed, approximately 80% are singletons. Sequenced: PBMCs. These receptors were obtained from a human donor in good health. CDR3s include the opening cysteine and the closing phenylalanine or tryptophan. D genes are given only for firm matches. Not every row has a clone size; where given, it reads once, few, many or a size class.

clone_size	v_call	d_call	j_call	cdr3_nt	cdr3_aa
-	TRBV11-2	TRBD1	TRBJ2-7	TGTGCCAGCAGACAACGCTCAGGGGGCTACGAGCAGTACTTC	CASRQRSGGYEQYF
-	TRBV30	TRBD2	TRBJ2-1	TGTGCCTGGAAGCCCCCTGGCGGGAGCAAGCATGAGCAGTTCTTC	CAWKPPGGSKHEQFF
-	TRBV19	TRBD1	TRBJ1-1	TGTGCCAGTACCATTGGGACAGGGTCTGAAGCTTTCTTT	CASTIGTGSEAFF
-	TRBV5-6	TRBD1	TRBJ1-2	TGTGCCAGCAGCTTAGGGGGACAGGTTCAAACGGTTGGCTACACCTTC	CASSLGGQVQTVGYTF
once	TRBV6-5	TRBD1	TRBJ2-4	TGTGCCAGCACGTTAACGGGACAGGGTAACATTCAGTACTTC	CASTLTGQGNIQYF
few	TRBV19	-	TRBJ1-2	TGTGCCAGCCGTTATACTCTCTTCTCGGGTGGCTACACCTTC	CASRYTLFSGGYTF
-	TRBV7-2	TRBD1	TRBJ2-5	TGTGCCAGCAGCTCCCGGGACAGGGGGCGAGGGGAGACCCAGTACTTC	CASSSRDRGRGETQYF
-	TRBV4-2	TRBD1	TRBJ1-1	TGTGCCAGCAGCCAAGACCATGGGGGGACAGTATACACTGAAGCTTTCTTT	CASSQDHGGTVYTEAFF
-	TRBV5-6	-	TRBJ2-6	TGTGCCAGCAGCTGGGATACAGGAAGCTCTGGGGCCAACGTCCTGACTTTC	CASSWDTGSSGANVLTF
-	TRBV2	TRBD1	TRBJ1-5	TGTGCCAGCAGCGGGGGACAGCTGAATCAGCCCCAGCATTTT	CASSGGQLNQPQHF
-	TRBV6-5	-	TRBJ1-1	TGTGCCAGCAGCCCACAGGGGAACACTGAAGCTTTCTTT	CASSPQGNTEAFF
-	TRBV6-1	-	TRBJ2-2	TGTGCCAGCAGTGATGGGTGGGCCGCCGGGGAGCTGTTTTTT	CASSDGWAAGELFF
-	TRBV6-5	-	TRBJ2-7	TGTGCCAGCAGTTATTCGGGAGACGAGCAGTACTTC	CASSYSGDEQYF
-	TRBV7-2	-	TRBJ2-1	TGTGCCAGCAGCTTACGTTACAATGAGCAGTTCTTC	CASSLRYNEQFF
once	TRBV6-1	-	TRBJ2-2	TGTGCCAGCAGTGAAGTCGACAGATCGGGGAACACCGGGGAGCTGTTTTTT	CASSEVDRSGNTGELFF
-	TRBV7-6	TRBD1	TRBJ1-4	TGTGCCAGCAGCTCCCGGACAGGGGATGAAAAACTGTTTTTT	CASSSRTGDEKLFF
-	TRBV19	-	TRBJ1-2	TGTGCCAGTAGTATAGGGTGGAGGGACTATGGCTACACCTTC	CASSIGWRDYGYTF
-	TRBV6-1	-	TRBJ2-2	TGTGCCAGCACCACGTCCAGGGTGACCGGGGAGCTGTTTTTT	CASTTSRVTGELFF
-	TRBV11-2	TRBD2	TRBJ2-1	TGTGCCAGCAGCTTAGATAGGCGGCTAGCGGGAGGGACAAACAATGAGCAGTTCTTC	CASSLDRRLAGGTNNEQFF
-	TRBV28	-	TRBJ1-4	TGTGCCAGCAGTCCTCCGACGGGGACTAATGAAAAACTGTTTTTT	CASSPPTGTNEKLFF
once	TRBV4-2	-	TRBJ1-1	TGTGCCAGCACGGGGGTTGGGGCAACGAACACTGAAGCTTTCTTT	CASTGVGATNTEAFF
-	TRBV12-5	-	TRBJ2-7	TGTGCTAGTGGTTTGAGGGTTGGTTCCGAGGACACCAGAACGTACGAGCAGTACTTC	CASGLRVGSEDTRTYEQYF
-	TRBV7-9	-	TRBJ2-2	TGTGCCACCTCGGTGGACACCGGGGAGCTGTTTTTT	CATSVDTGELFF
-	TRBV28	-	TRBJ2-5	TGTGCCTGTACTCGAGGCGGGGCCCAAGAGACCCAGTACTTC	CACTRGGAQETQYF
-	TRBV7-2	-	TRBJ1-6	TGTGCCAGCAGCTTCGGTTCACCCCTCCACTTT	CASSFGSPLHF
-	TRBV19	TRBD1	TRBJ1-5	TGTGCCAGTATGGGACAGGGGGCGGCTCAGCCCCAGCATTTT	CASMGQGAAQPQHF
-	TRBV27	-	TRBJ2-7	TGTGCCAGCAGTTTGGGGAGCGAGAACGAGCAGTACTTC	CASSLGSENEQYF
-	TRBV18	-	TRBJ1-1	TGTGCCAGCTCACCACCGGGCAGGGAAGGCACTGAAGCTTTCTTT	CASSPPGREGTEAFF
-	TRBV23-1	TRBD1	TRBJ1-1	TGCGCCAGCATCTACAGGGGCGGGACTGAAGCTTTCTTT	CASIYRGGTEAFF
once	TRBV7-8	TRBD2	TRBJ2-7	TGTGCCAGCAGCTCAGTTATACGGACTAGCGGGACCAACTACGAGCAGTACTTC	CASSSVIRTSGTNYEQYF
few	TRBV11-2	-	TRBJ1-2	TGTGCCAGCAGCTTAACGGTCCAGGAGGGGGGCTACACCTTC	CASSLTVQEGGYTF
-	TRBV27	-	TRBJ1-2	TGTGCCAGCAGTTTACAGGGGCACTATGGCTACACCTTC	CASSLQGHYGYTF
-	TRBV9	-	TRBJ1-2	TGTGCCAGCAGCCCAGATATATTCCCAGCTAACTATGGCTACACCTTC	CASSPDIFPANYGYTF
-	TRBV30	TRBD1	TRBJ1-1	TGTGCCTGGAGCAGACAGGGGAGTCGAGGTGCTTTCTTT	CAWSRQGSRGAFF
-	TRBV29-1	-	TRBJ2-7	TGCAGCGCGCGGGACGGAATTTCCTACGAGCAGTACTTC	CSARDGISYEQYF
-	TRBV5-1	-	TRBJ1-1	TGCGCCAGCAGCTGGGCGCCGGCGGGGACTGAAGCTTTCTTT	CASSWAPAGTEAFF
once	TRBV18	TRBD1	TRBJ2-7	TGTGCCAGCTCACCACAAATGGGACAGGGGGGGTACGAGCAGTACTTC	CASSPQMGQGGYEQYF
-	TRBV5-1	-	TRBJ1-3	TGCGCCAGCAGCCCGACAGCTATAGGGGTTTCTGGAAACACCATATATTTT	CASSPTAIGVSGNTIYF
-	TRBV4-2	-	TRBJ2-2	TGTGCCAGCAGCCAAGAATCCCTATCCAACACCGGGGAGCTGTTTTTT	CASSQESLSNTGELFF
few	TRBV10-3	-	TRBJ1-1	TGTGCCATCAGTGACCCGGGACATTTTACGACTGAAGCTTTCTTT	CAISDPGHFTTEAFF
-	TRBV11-2	-	TRBJ2-5	TGTGCCAGCAGCGGGGGGATCCAAGAGACCCAGTACTTC	CASSGGIQETQYF